This TCR beta chain was retrieved from a study of OX40 agonist ivuxolimab in advanced cancers. Study details: Anti-PD-1, anti-PD-L1 or anti-CTLA-4 therapy given earlier was allowed, and roughly 40% had some. Findings of the study overall: Among some nonresponders, normalized T-cell clonal expansion was also low. By week 6 at 0.1 to 3.0 mg/kg, blood CD4+ and CD8+ T cells had expanded clonally.

Patients with autoimmune history or systemic immunosuppression were excluded. As regards this clone: Its antigen is undetermined.

Clones were sequenced by immunoSEQ multiplex PCR, and TCRdb holds only the in-frame ones, with some missing. The data show 20,000 to 25,000 clones, 65% to 85% seen once. Germline V gene data show CDR1 as LGHNA and CDR2 as YSLEER. The CDR3 spans 13 residues. Trimming pared 2 bases from V and 8 bases from J, leaving 10 bases between. The source was CD4+ or CD8+ T cells sorted from blood, collected in a trial of the OX40 agonist ivuxolimab. V usage is TRBV4-3 and J usage is TRBJ1-3, with D uncertain. This receptor was identified in an adult with an advanced solid tumor such as melanoma, head and neck, liver or kidney cancer. The CDR3 nucleotides read TGCGCCAGCAGCCAAACCAGGCAAGACACCATATATTTT. Its translation: CASSQTRQDTIYF.